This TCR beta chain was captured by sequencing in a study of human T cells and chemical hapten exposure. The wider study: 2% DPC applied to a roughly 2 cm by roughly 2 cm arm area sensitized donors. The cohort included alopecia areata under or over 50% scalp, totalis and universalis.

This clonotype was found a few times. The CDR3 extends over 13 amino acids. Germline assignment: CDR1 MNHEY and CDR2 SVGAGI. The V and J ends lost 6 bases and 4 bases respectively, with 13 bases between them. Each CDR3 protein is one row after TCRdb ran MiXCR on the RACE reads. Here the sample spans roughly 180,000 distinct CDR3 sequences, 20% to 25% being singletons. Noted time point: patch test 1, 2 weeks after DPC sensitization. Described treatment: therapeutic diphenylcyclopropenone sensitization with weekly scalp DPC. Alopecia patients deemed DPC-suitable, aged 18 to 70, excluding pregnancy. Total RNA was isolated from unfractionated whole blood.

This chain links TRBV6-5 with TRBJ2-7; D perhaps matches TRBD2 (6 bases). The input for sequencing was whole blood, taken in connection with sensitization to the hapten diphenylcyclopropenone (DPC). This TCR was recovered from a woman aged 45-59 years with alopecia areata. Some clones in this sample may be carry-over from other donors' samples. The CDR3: CASSRGRWYEQYF. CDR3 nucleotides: TGTGCCAGCAGCCGGGGGAGATGGTACGAGCAGTACTTC.